A selection of T cell receptor beta chains follows, all from one sample in a study of blood T cell repertoires in COVID-19. Measured with immunoSEQ multiplex PCR; TCRdb has only the in-frame clones, and not every one. The sample contains 150,000 or so clones, about 82% of which appear only once. The specimen sequenced was peripheral blood. The receptors derive from an elderly woman with active or convalescent COVID-19. Both conserved end residues are part of each CDR3.

>TRBV12-3/TRBV12-4
CASSLWGESGYTF
>TRBV5-1
CASTLVKGGQSRGYTF
>TRBV4-3
CASSQGRDEQYF
>TRBV11-1
CASSVDRDEQFF
>TRBV14
CASSQPWGQLNTEAFF
>TRBV12-3/TRBV12-4
CASSLKQGYEQYF
>TRBV6-5
CASSYSRETQYF
>TRBV30
CAWSLSGRGRNQPQHF
>TRBV9
CASSAREGGAPDTQYF
>TRBV24-1
CATSDGGSSDTQYF
>TRBV5-1
CASSSVGGRISGANVLTF
>TRBV27
CASSSGARVQTEAFF
>TRBV7-2
CASSSTPTNEKLFF
>TRBV18
CASSPPGPGDGANVLTF
>TRBV21-1
CASSKSARTELSGETQYF
>TRBV6-6
CASSPGHYYGYTF
>TRBV5-1
CASSRGTETYEQYF
>TRBV19
CASSMGLSQPQHF
>TRBV19
CASNPGTSTYEQYF
>TRBV9
CASSVPGIGGYTF
>TRBV7-8
CASSLVTGGAFF
>TRBV9
CASSAATGVPYF
>TRBV10-3
CAIRQADRMNTEAFF
>TRBV5-1
CASSLSQGVGEQFF
>TRBV5-1
CASSPWVGPLRGNTIYF
>TRBV7-2
CASSLPGGLGTEAFF
>TRBV7-9
CASSPPGQGTGLAFF
>TRBV6-2/TRBV6-3
CASSYVLDNPEQYF
>TRBV19
CASSKPGLSYEQYF
>TRBV5-1
CASSQREGQGVSTQYF
>TRBV7-9
CASSLRGGAADEQFF
>TRBV30
CAWSQGDVGNTIYF
>TRBV9
CASSGRDRADGYTF
>TRBV11-2
CASSFGRGKRETQYF
>TRBV5-5
CASNPTGGGTDTQYF
>TRBV7-6
CASSSTGTGDEKLFF
>TRBV4-3
CASSQGGAGGFGNTIYF
>TRBV7-2
CASSSQGAGYYNEQFF
>TRBV2
CASGRKLGTEAFF
>TRBV6-1
CASSEVAGGLETQYF
>TRBV19
CASSIQGFSEAFF
>TRBV2
CASILSGGLAKNIQYF
>TRBV5-1
CASSPGTVPPSDGYTF
>TRBV2
CASRQETSTEAFF
>TRBV5-1
CASQLAGGTDTQYF
>TRBV5-1
CASSPGQVPNEKLFF
>TRBV24-1
CATNTGPGELFF
>TRBV3-1/TRBV3-2
CASSLGPRAGYGYTF
>TRBV19
CASRGTGRNSPLHF
>TRBV6-2/TRBV6-3
CASSYSGAGGHNEQFF
>TRBV15
CATSSSQGTGELFF
>TRBV11-2
CASHYRQGARATEQFF
>TRBV5-1
CASSLEGHDVEKLFF
>TRBV11-2
CASSSRTDTQYF
>TRBV28
CASRLKLPGGGGNTIYF
>TRBV15
CATSWGLAETQYF
>TRBV7-2
CASSLVGAGGETQYF
>TRBV7-3
CASSETGYYETQYF